This is a list of T cell receptor beta chains from one sample in a study of regulatory T cells in long-lasting Graves disease. From the multiplex PCR reads, TCRdb called clonotypes with MiXCR, one entry per CDR3 protein. The sample carries a few hundred thousand distinct CDR3 sequences, around 22% recorded once. This specimen consisted of peripheral blood mononuclear cells (PBMCs), obtained when the disease was refractory, from a patient treated with antithyroid drugs. The receptors were gathered from a female donor with Graves disease. Each CDR3 is given without its conserved first and last residue.

len	v_gene	CDR3aa
7	TRBV20-1	SRTGEQY
16	TRBV6-5	ASSYHRDYSGSPYEQY
15	TRBV3-1	ASSQDSLAGSQETQY
15	TRBV7-3	ASSLSGTSRYTDTQY
14	TRBV5-1	ASSSQQVNSGNTIY
9	TRBV20-1	SAKRRREQY
10	TRBV20-1	GASLGGTEAF
13	TRBV29-1	SVDGGGVFMETQY
11	TRBV4-1	ASSHLQNTEAF
11	TRBV29-1	SVVRPNTGELF
15	TRBV20-1	SARRPGTGRQDSPLH
11	TRBV29-1	SALGTGDEKLF
8	TRBV29-1	SASGLAHT
12	TRBV28	ASSSSDRVETQY
10	TRBV14	ASSGTGTEAF
13	TRBV2	ASSDPPKGEETQY
11	TRBV19	ASNPGMIYGYT
13	TRBV12-3/TRBV12-4	ASTRGGGSSYEQY
15	TRBV6-1	ASSQEREGLVNGELF
13	TRBV7-2	ASSFFGQGINEQY
16	TRBV20-1	SAREGLAGVSGANVLT
18	TRBV3-1	ASSQHYGSGTAAPNTEAF
13	TRBV19	ASSTGGAKEDEQY
13	TRBV5-1	ASSLTGSRPDTQY
12	TRBV6-1	ASSKVAGLETQY
12	TRBV20-1	SARDRGPGYGYT
13	TRBV11-1	ASSPGGQGAKTQY
11	TRBV19	ASSTQEFGGYT
15	TRBV15	ATSSNSGGANTGELF
13	TRBV6-5	ASSYGGGWNQPQH
10	TRBV10-3	AINSGPYEQY
12	TRBV29-1	SVRGTGGFYEQY
12	TRBV9	ASSVADQPSIQY
12	TRBV20-1	SASGDRVSYEQY
14	TRBV18	ASSPPVRGRAHEQY